Shown below are 4 T cell receptor beta chains from a single sample sequenced in a study of T-cell memory formation after mild COVID-19. TCRdb independently ran MiXCR on the 5' RACE reads; one entry per CDR3 protein. The sample contains under 300,000 distinct CDR3 sequences, approximately 16% of which appear only once. Sequencing was carried out using PBMCs or a T cell subset sorted from them (not recorded which). These receptors were taken from a young man who had mild COVID-19 (a few samples of this study predate the infection). Cell type and time point are not known.

The chain carries TRBV5-1 and TRBJ1-4; 9 nucleotides line up with TRBD1. The V gene's germline CDR1 is SGHRS and CDR2 YFSETQ. The CDR3 sequence is 17 residues long. Losses at the gene ends were 5 bases for V and 4 bases for J; bases not matched to a gene: 12. This CDR3 reads CASRRGTGMGVNEKLFF. The CDR3 coding sequence is TGCGCCAGCAGGCGCGGGACAGGGATGGGGGTTAATGAAAAACTGTTTTTT.

The table lists this clonotype with a few counts. The chain carries TRBV5-1 and TRBJ1-3; 11 bases line up with TRBD1. Looked up from germline, CDR1 is SGHRS and CDR2 is YFSETQ. V lost 3 bases to trimming and J lost 7 bases; unmatched junction nucleotides: 6. CDR3 size: 15 residues. CDR3 in DNA: TGCGCCAGCAGCTCCCGGACAGGGGGCGGGAACACCATATATTTT. Its translation: CASSSRTGGGNTIYF.

J is TRBJ2-4 and V is TRBV5-8; the match to TRBD2 covers 10 bases. V was pared by 2 bases and J by 0 bases, with 8 bases of the junction left unmatched. Germline values: CDR1 SGHTS, CDR2 YDEGEE. This CDR3 is 18 amino acids long. DNA of the CDR3: TGTGCCAGCAGCTTTCTAGGAGCGGGGGGGCCAGCCAAAAACATTCAGTACTTC. Protein product: CASSFLGAGGPAKNIQYF.

This clonotype was seen a handful of times. V gene TRBV5-5 combines with J gene TRBJ1-1, with D possibly TRBD1 on 5 matching bases. Between the trimmed V and J ends, which lost 3 bases and 0 bases, there was a span of 9 bases. Germline V gene data show CDR1 as SGHKS and CDR2 as YYEKEE (reference sequence). This CDR3 has 14 residues. CDR3 coding DNA: TGTGCCAGCAGCTCGGACATAATGAACACTGAAGCTTTCTTT. Its protein product is CASSSDIMNTEAFF.